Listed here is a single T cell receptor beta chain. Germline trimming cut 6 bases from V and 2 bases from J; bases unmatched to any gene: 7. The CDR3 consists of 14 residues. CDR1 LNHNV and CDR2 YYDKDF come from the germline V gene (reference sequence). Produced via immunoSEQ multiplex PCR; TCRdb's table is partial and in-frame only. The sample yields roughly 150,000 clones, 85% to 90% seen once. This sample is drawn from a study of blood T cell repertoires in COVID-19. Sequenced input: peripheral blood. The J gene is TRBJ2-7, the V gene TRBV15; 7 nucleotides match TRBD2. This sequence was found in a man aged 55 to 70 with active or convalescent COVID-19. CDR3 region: CATSLGGGTYEQYF. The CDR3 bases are TGTGCCACCAGTCTGGGGGGGGGAACCTACGAGCAGTACTTC.